These 8 T cell receptor beta chains came from one sample sequenced in a study of response to subunit inactivated influenza vaccine. Using its own MiXCR run on the RT-PCR reads, TCRdb lists one record per CDR3 protein. The table has around 650,000 distinct CDR3 sequences, about a sixth seen once. The starting material was PBMCs from blood, obtained about 12 days after vaccination. Receptors originate from a man in his forties or fifties who received an inactivated influenza vaccine.

This clonotype showed up just a few times. The chain recombines TRBV7-9 with TRBJ2-5, with 8 bases fitting TRBD1. Looked up from germline, CDR1 is SEHNR and CDR2 is FQNEAQ (reference sequence). The CDR3 runs to 15 residues. Germline trimming cut 3 bases from V and 7 bases from J; bases unmatched to any gene: 10. CDR3 protein: CASSFDRGLVGTQYF. CDR3 nucleotide sequence: TGTGCCAGCAGCTTTGACAGGGGACTCGTTGGGACCCAGTACTTC.

The rearrangement uses TRBV7-8 and TRBJ2-1; weak D call: TRBD2 (5 bases). V gave up 4 bases and J gave up 3 bases, with 10 bases separating them. This CDR3 is built from 14 residues. The germline CDR1 and CDR2 sequences are SGHVS and FQNEAQ. The CDR3 DNA follows: TGTGCCAGCAGCTGGACCGGGAACTACAATGAGCAGTTCTTC. It encodes CASSWTGNYNEQFF.

This clonotype was seen only a few times. The chain employs TRBV6-2 or TRBV6-3 and TRBJ2-5, with TRBD1 as a possible D gene (6 bases). Trimming removed 6 bases from V and 3 bases from J, with 17 bases in between. From germline, CDR1 is MNHEY and CDR2 SVGEGT. The CDR3 extends over 15 amino acids. The CDR3 loop is CASRISGTKKETQYF. In nucleotides, the CDR3 is TGTGCCAGCAGGATCTCCGGGACAAAAAAAGAGACCCAGTACTTC.

This clonotype was seen only a few times. The rearrangement links TRBV5-5 to TRBJ2-1; maybe TRBD2 (6 bases). V lost 2 bases to trimming and J lost 0 bases, with 12 bases between them. From germline, CDR1 is SGHKS and CDR2 YYEKEE (reference sequence). The CDR3 consists of 16 residues. This CDR3 reads CASSLEAGSSYNEQFF. For the CDR3, the DNA is TGTGCCAGCAGCTTAGAGGCGGGGAGCTCCTACAATGAGCAGTTCTTC.

This clonotype was counted ten times or more. The CDR3 here is CASSIGTIPYEQYF. The CDR3 region has the DNA TGTGCCAGCAGTATTGGGACTATTCCCTACGAGCAGTACTTC. The J gene is TRBJ2-7, the V gene TRBV27; 7 positions agree with TRBD2. The CDR3 is 14 residues long. Germline values: CDR1 MNHEY, CDR2 SMNVEV (reference sequence). The V gene end was trimmed by 5 bases and the J gene end by 2 bases; junction bases not matched to a gene: 6.

This clonotype has just a few counts. This chain uses TRBV12-3 or TRBV12-4 with TRBJ1-2; 8 bases fit TRBD1. V shed 3 bases and J 7 bases; nucleotides not matched to a gene: 4. The CDR3 has 13 amino acids. CDR3 protein: CASSLDRVVGYTF. In DNA, the CDR3 is TGTGCCAGCAGTTTGGACAGGGTGGTTGGCTACACCTTC.

This clonotype was seen a handful of times. The chain recombines TRBV7-6 with TRBJ1-4; perhaps TRBD1 as D (6 bases). The CDR3 runs 15 residues. Germline V gene data show CDR1 as SGHVS and CDR2 as FNYEAQ. Between the trimmed V and J ends, which lost 0 bases and 7 bases, there was a span of 12 bases. The CDR3 region has the DNA TGTGCCAGCAGCTTAGCTGTCGGGGGCTTTGAAAAACTGTTTTTT. Amino acids: CASSLAVGGFEKLFF.

V usage is TRBV6-6 and J usage is TRBJ2-1; D ambiguous. The CDR3 contains 12 residues. Trimming cost V 2 bases and J 10 bases, with 9 bases left between them. From germline, CDR1 is MNHNY and CDR2 SVGAGI (reference sequence). The CDR3 DNA sequence: TGTGCCAGCAGTTACGGGAAGGTAGAGCAGTTCTTC. Encoded protein: CASSYGKVEQFF.